The present entry profiles one TCR beta chain with its context. Its specificity is unknown. The study separated CD4+ cells into CD45RA+ naive and CD45RA-negative memory subsets. From germline, CDR1 is MDHEN and CDR2 SYDVKM. The CDR3 has 17 residues. The V and J ends lost 3 bases and 0 bases respectively, with 12 bases between them. This sample was included in a study of shared clonotypes between healthy human individuals. General observations from the study: Relative to memory subsets, naive subsets generally showed larger estimated richness.

Per the original methods: With immunoSEQ giving junction-only sequences and no quality scores, filtering differed. Using immunoSEQ multiplex PCR, the repertoire was profiled, and TCRdb retains in-frame clones only, with some absent. That table furnishes V, J and clone size, whereas the DNA furnished D and trimming. The sample holds 2 million to 2.5 million clones, approximately 90% seen once. The sequence was collected from a man between 18 and 29 years old in good health. Some clones in this sample may be carry-over from other donors' samples. J is TRBJ2-6 and V is TRBV28; D call uncertain. The sample consisted of naive CD4+ T cells from PBMCs. Documented subset: CD45RA+ positively selected. CDR3 nucleotides: TGTGCCAGCAGTTTGGACCGCGCGCTCTCTGGGGCCAACGTCCTGACTTTC. Translated, it gives CASSLDRALSGANVLTF.